This T cell receptor (beta chain) was captured by sequencing in a study of tumor-infiltrating lymphocytes in primary liver carcinoma listed by TCRdb under 2017. Regarding the study in general: Four to six patients with histopathologically diagnosed primary liver carcinoma underwent surgical resection in China between late 2015 and 2016. The five patients, three men and two women aged 30 to 69 years, had hepatocellular carcinoma (four) or combined HCC and intrahepatic cholangiocarcinoma (one). Tumors of the five patients were stage T1-T3 N0M0 with maximum diameters of roughly 4.2 to 10 cm. Each sample produced roughly 3.65 to 7.13 million productive TCRbeta reads, and read depth showed no significant difference between tissue types. Across five regions of each liver tumor, along with adjacent normal tissue and blood, the study brought together TCRbeta repertoire sequencing, expression microarrays and whole-exome sequencing. A total of 35 specimens from 5 patients, comprising roughly 25 tumor regions, 5 adjacent noncancerous liver tissues and 5 peripheral blood samples, were covered by TCRbeta repertoire sequencing. High reproducibility was observed for the technical replicate repertoires, with mean shared-clone rates approximately 0.9 and correlation coefficients above 0.98.

Using a constant-region primer and ProtoScript II reverse transcriptase, TCRbeta-specific cDNA was reverse-transcribed from around 500 ng total RNA. TCRbeta libraries were built with three nested multiplex PCR rounds, a slightly modified ARM-PCR procedure. Each of the first two PCR rounds ran for nine to eleven cycles and used multiplex TRBV1-TRBV30 forward primers together with a Cbeta reverse primer. Sample barcodes and Illumina adapters were added in a final 25-cycle PCR with Deep VentR polymerase. Amplicons of 200-500 bp were gel-purified with a QIAquick gel extraction kit before sequencing. The TCRbeta amplicons were sequenced with 250-bp paired-end reads on an Illumina HiSeq 2500. On the authors' methods: Trimmomatic v0.33 was used to quality-trim the reads, and FLASH v1.2.11 was used to merge paired reads so that full CDR3 sequences could be recovered. MiGEC v1.2.1b assigned V, D and J germline segments to the rearranged TCRbeta sequences. Clonotype statistics, along with Shannon-Wiener diversity indices, were calculated using VDJtools v1.0.0. Except for diversity analysis, only each sample's 250 most abundant clonotypes were used in subsequent analyses to reduce sampling bias. The public reads were reanalyzed by TCRdb: fastp trimming at Q25, MiXCR alignment, in-frame beta chains only. Duplicate CDR3 protein sequences are folded into a single record with the most common DNA and genes. None of the V and J calls come from the authors' own analysis; TCRdb made them. Across this sample there are approximately 300,000 distinct CDR3 sequences, with around three fifths seen only once. The ten largest clonotypes hold approximately 9.4% of the sample.

From a lookup of the germline V gene, CDR1 and CDR2 are MNHNS and SASEGT. Including both end residues, the CDR3 is 13 amino acids long. CDR3 DNA is the only sequence kept; it has 39 bases, read in frame from the first base. A remark on this clonotype: Its recognized antigen is unknown. The conserved phenylalanine or tryptophan normally closing the CDR3 is absent here, so this likely arose from a read error.

On the study overall, not on this receptor specifically: Comparison of CD4+ and CD8+ T cell repertoires was precluded by the use of bulk unsorted samples. Compared with blood, tumors had a significantly larger share of the repertoire taken up by the top 250 clones (p = 0.039). Pairs of tumor regions showed greater repertoire overlap (mean about 35%) than tumor-adjacent pairs (roughly 17%) or tumor-blood pairs (approximately 14%), which is consistent with antigen-driven expansion. Only five patients were included in the study, and the authors note that the findings should be validated in a larger study. Only the TCR beta chain was sequenced, which likely underestimates true repertoire diversity because unpaired alpha chains were not captured.

TRIzol reagent was used to extract blood RNA from unsorted whole blood, while the DNeasy Blood & Tissue kit provided the germline DNA. At the time of sampling, the patients were treatment-naive and had chronic HBV infection. Before surgery, 3 to 4.5 milliliters of peripheral blood were collected into K2EDTA tubes. Recombination linked TRBV6-1 to TRBJ2-2, with 7 bases in between that match TRBD1. This clonotype was obtained from a man between 35 and 55 years old with primary liver carcinoma and hepatitis B virus infection. Specimen: peripheral blood. The nucleotides are TGCGCCAGCAGTGAACAGGGGACCGGGGAGCTGTTTATT. It encodes CASSEQGTGELFI.